This T cell receptor (beta chain) originates from a study of T-cell reconstitution after alpha-beta-depleted transplantation in children. Findings and caveats of the study: Reported findings indicate that, about two months after transplant, alpha-beta T cells came from several hundred expanded clones, which were derived from non-depleted graft cells. The main origin of T-cell counts and diversity one year after transplant was newly produced T cells. After transplant, high TCRbeta diversity at day 60 in some patients arose from surviving recipient T cells and thymic progenitors.

Per the germline V gene, CDR1 is KGHSH and CDR2 is LQKENI. This CDR3 spans 12 amino acids. The J segment lost 5 bases and the V segment lost 6 bases, leaving 3 bases of the junction unmatched. Using unique molecular identifiers, the investigators prepared the TCRbeta library. TCRdb processed the PCR reads anew with MiXCR; each CDR3 protein has one entry. The sample consists of some 600,000 distinct CDR3 sequences, under 15% of them appearing once. Details on this clonotype: What it binds is not known.

This receptor was obtained from a male patient younger than 18 who had a stem cell transplant for acute myeloid leukemia, so the T cells may come from the graft donor. The specimen was PBMCs, mostly from graft donor cells, collected 360 days after TCRalphabeta/CD19-depleted stem cell transplant. The gene calls are TRBV18 and TRBJ2-5; 7 bases are a match to TRBD1. The CDR3 region has the DNA TGTGCCAGCTCCGACAGGGTGGAGACCCAGTACTTC. It is translated as CASSDRVETQYF.